This is a list of T cell receptor beta chains from one sample in a study of T cells in Graves' hyperthyroidism and ophthalmopathy. MiXCR, run by TCRdb on the multiplex PCR reads, gives a single entry per CDR3 protein. The sample lists 190,000 or so distinct CDR3 sequences, about a sixth occurring once. Sample: blood. Receptors originate from a man between 40 and 49 years old with Graves' hyperthyroidism. CDR3s include the opening cysteine and the closing phenylalanine or tryptophan. Each record gives: CDR3 protein, CDR3 DNA, D gene, J gene, clone size, V gene, CDR3 length. A D gene is named only where the DNA matches it firmly. Clone size, where shown, is once, few, many, or a class for clones that have expanded.

cdr3_aa: CASSLPGQAPSYEQYF
cdr3_nt: TGTGCCAGCAGTTTACCCGGGCAGGCTCCCTCCTACGAGCAGTACTTC
d_call: NA
j_call: TRBJ2-7
clone_size: many
v_call: TRBV28
cdr3_length: 16

cdr3_aa: CASSIAGEETQYF
cdr3_nt: TGTGCCAGTAGTATAGCGGGGGAAGAGACCCAGTACTTC
d_call: NA
j_call: TRBJ2-5
clone_size: NA
v_call: TRBV19
cdr3_length: 13

cdr3_aa: CASRLGTGDEQFF
cdr3_nt: TGTGCCAGCAGGTTGGGGACAGGGGATGAGCAGTTCTTC
d_call: TRBD1
j_call: TRBJ2-1
clone_size: many
v_call: TRBV6-1
cdr3_length: 13

cdr3_aa: CSASRSQVLASNQPQHF
cdr3_nt: TGCAGTGCTAGCCGGTCGCAAGTTCTCGCTTCTAATCAGCCCCAGCATTTT
d_call: NA
j_call: TRBJ1-5
clone_size: few
v_call: TRBV20-1
cdr3_length: 17

cdr3_aa: CASSEQGRDYEQYF
cdr3_nt: TGTGCCAGCAGTGAACAGGGTCGAGACTACGAGCAGTACTTC
d_call: NA
j_call: TRBJ2-7
clone_size: NA
v_call: TRBV6-1
cdr3_length: 14

cdr3_aa: CSAGQLNTEAFF
cdr3_nt: TGCAGCGCCGGACAGCTGAACACTGAAGCTTTCTTT
d_call: NA
j_call: TRBJ1-1
clone_size: many
v_call: TRBV29-1
cdr3_length: 12

cdr3_aa: CTGGSSTDTQYF
cdr3_nt: TGCACTGGGGGGTCTAGCACAGATACGCAGTATTTT
d_call: NA
j_call: TRBJ2-3
clone_size: NA
v_call: TRBV29-1
cdr3_length: 12

cdr3_aa: CATSNRRGSYNEQFF
cdr3_nt: TGTGCCACCAGCAATCGTCGGGGCTCCTACAATGAGCAGTTCTTC
d_call: NA
j_call: TRBJ2-1
clone_size: few
v_call: TRBV15
cdr3_length: 15

cdr3_aa: CASSQVLTDHYGYTF
cdr3_nt: TGTGCCAGCAGCCAAGTTCTTACAGACCACTATGGCTACACCTTC
d_call: NA
j_call: TRBJ1-2
clone_size: many
v_call: TRBV3-1
cdr3_length: 15

cdr3_aa: CSARDRGHGSSEQYF
cdr3_nt: TGCAGTGCTAGAGATCGGGGGCACGGATCCTCCGAGCAGTACTTC
d_call: NA
j_call: TRBJ2-7
clone_size: NA
v_call: TRBV20-1
cdr3_length: 15

cdr3_aa: CARWAGFYYGYTF
cdr3_nt: TGTGCCAGGTGGGCAGGGTTTTACTATGGCTACACCTTC
d_call: NA
j_call: TRBJ1-2
clone_size: many
v_call: TRBV27
cdr3_length: 13

cdr3_aa: CASSEQGRLYEQYF
cdr3_nt: TGTGCCAGCAGTGAACAGGGGCGACTCTACGAGCAGTACTTC
d_call: NA
j_call: TRBJ2-7
clone_size: many
v_call: TRBV2
cdr3_length: 14

cdr3_aa: CASTPGTGAWNQPQHF
cdr3_nt: TGTGCCAGCACCCCGGGAACCGGGGCTTGGAATCAGCCCCAGCATTTT
d_call: NA
j_call: TRBJ1-5
clone_size: many
v_call: TRBV5-5
cdr3_length: 16

cdr3_aa: CSARVRGLGTGELFF
cdr3_nt: TGCAGTGCTAGAGTAAGGGGCTTGGGCACCGGGGAGCTGTTTTTT
d_call: NA
j_call: TRBJ2-2
clone_size: many
v_call: TRBV20-1
cdr3_length: 15

cdr3_aa: CSVGQGNQPQHF
cdr3_nt: TGCAGCGTTGGACAGGGGAATCAGCCCCAGCATTTT
d_call: TRBD1
j_call: TRBJ1-5
clone_size: many
v_call: TRBV29-1
cdr3_length: 12

cdr3_aa: CASSYGRQNSYEQYF
cdr3_nt: TGTGCCAGCAGTTACGGTCGGCAGAACTCCTACGAGCAGTACTTC
d_call: NA
j_call: TRBJ2-7
clone_size: many
v_call: TRBV6-1
cdr3_length: 15

cdr3_aa: CAISRGTSGSYEQYF
cdr3_nt: TGTGCCATCAGCCGCGGGACTAGCGGATCCTACGAGCAGTACTTC
d_call: TRBD2
j_call: TRBJ2-7
clone_size: many
v_call: TRBV10-3
cdr3_length: 15

cdr3_aa: CASSKGRESEAFF
cdr3_nt: TGCGCCAGCAGCAAGGGACGGGAGTCTGAAGCTTTCTTT
d_call: NA
j_call: TRBJ1-1
clone_size: many
v_call: TRBV5-1
cdr3_length: 13

cdr3_aa: CASSSNSGAFSYEQYF
cdr3_nt: TGTGCCAGCAGCTCAAATAGCGGGGCCTTCTCCTACGAGCAGTACTTC
d_call: TRBD2
j_call: TRBJ2-7
clone_size: NA
v_call: TRBV7-3
cdr3_length: 16

cdr3_aa: CASSLGQGGDQPQHF
cdr3_nt: TGTGCCAGCAGCTTAGGACAGGGAGGGGATCAGCCCCAGCATTTT
d_call: TRBD1
j_call: TRBJ1-5
clone_size: many
v_call: TRBV7-2
cdr3_length: 15

cdr3_aa: CASESTASYEQYF
cdr3_nt: TGTGCCAGCGAATCGACCGCTTCCTACGAGCAGTACTTC
d_call: NA
j_call: TRBJ2-7
clone_size: NA
v_call: TRBV6-1
cdr3_length: 13

cdr3_aa: CASSEEGIAYEQYF
cdr3_nt: TGTGCCAGCAGTGAAGAGGGGATAGCCTACGAGCAGTACTTC
d_call: NA
j_call: TRBJ2-7
clone_size: many
v_call: TRBV2
cdr3_length: 14

cdr3_aa: CASSSRQGGTSGSNPREQYF
cdr3_nt: TGTGCCAGCAGTTCCCGACAGGGAGGGACTAGCGGGAGTAACCCGAGGGAGCAGTACTTC
d_call: TRBD2
j_call: TRBJ2-7
clone_size: NA
v_call: TRBV27
cdr3_length: 20

cdr3_aa: CASSSDRETAEQYF
cdr3_nt: TGTGCCAGCAGTTCCGACAGGGAAACGGCCGAGCAGTACTTC
d_call: TRBD1
j_call: TRBJ2-7
clone_size: many
v_call: TRBV27
cdr3_length: 14

cdr3_aa: CASRPGFNYGYTF
cdr3_nt: TGTGCCAGCAGACCTGGATTCAACTATGGCTACACCTTC
d_call: NA
j_call: TRBJ1-2
clone_size: few
v_call: TRBV6-2/TRBV6-3
cdr3_length: 13

cdr3_aa: CASSPWDRNEKLFF
cdr3_nt: TGCGCCAGCAGCCCCTGGGACCGTAATGAAAAACTGTTTTTT
d_call: NA
j_call: TRBJ1-4
clone_size: many
v_call: TRBV5-1
cdr3_length: 14

cdr3_aa: CASSAGGSNSYEQYF
cdr3_nt: TGTGCCAGCAGCGCGGGGGGGTCCAACTCCTACGAGCAGTACTTC
d_call: TRBD2
j_call: TRBJ2-7
clone_size: NA
v_call: TRBV9
cdr3_length: 15

cdr3_aa: CASSLGFAEELFF
cdr3_nt: TGTGCCAGCAGCTTAGGGTTCGCCGAGGAGTTGTTTTTT
d_call: NA
j_call: TRBJ2-2
clone_size: once
v_call: TRBV7-3
cdr3_length: 13

cdr3_aa: CASKTSGGDTQYF
cdr3_nt: TGTGCCAGCAAAACTAGCGGGGGAGATACGCAGTATTTT
d_call: TRBD2
j_call: TRBJ2-3
clone_size: many
v_call: TRBV2
cdr3_length: 13

cdr3_aa: CASSLTGGNGEKLFF
cdr3_nt: TGCGCCAGCAGCCTTACAGGGGGCAACGGCGAAAAACTGTTTTTT
d_call: TRBD1
j_call: TRBJ1-4
clone_size: NA
v_call: TRBV5-1
cdr3_length: 15

cdr3_aa: CASSYGGNVNTAAFF
cdr3_nt: TGTGCCAGCAGTTACGGTGGGAACGTGAACACTGCAGCTTTCTTT
d_call: NA
j_call: TRBJ1-1
clone_size: NA
v_call: TRBV6-2/TRBV6-3
cdr3_length: 15

cdr3_aa: CSVEDLGRDRRIGGYTF
cdr3_nt: TGCAGCGTTGAAGACCTCGGACGGGACAGGAGGATTGGGGGCTACACCTTC
d_call: TRBD1
j_call: TRBJ1-2
clone_size: few
v_call: TRBV29-1
cdr3_length: 17

cdr3_aa: CASSHRKYSGNTIYF
cdr3_nt: TGTGCCAGCAGCCACAGGAAATACTCTGGAAACACCATATATTTT
d_call: NA
j_call: TRBJ1-3
clone_size: NA
v_call: TRBV7-9
cdr3_length: 15

cdr3_aa: CASSQDEVAGGRADTQYF
cdr3_nt: TGCGCCAGCAGCCAAGATGAGGTAGCGGGGGGGAGGGCAGATACGCAGTATTTT
d_call: TRBD2
j_call: TRBJ2-3
clone_size: NA
v_call: TRBV4-3
cdr3_length: 18

cdr3_aa: CAISESRTGSTDTQYF
cdr3_nt: TGTGCCATCAGTGAGTCACGGACAGGGAGCACAGATACGCAGTATTTT
d_call: TRBD1
j_call: TRBJ2-3
clone_size: NA
v_call: TRBV10-3
cdr3_length: 16

cdr3_aa: CATTDRVVETQYF
cdr3_nt: TGTGCCACCACGGACAGGGTGGTAGAGACCCAGTACTTC
d_call: TRBD1
j_call: TRBJ2-5
clone_size: NA
v_call: TRBV6-1
cdr3_length: 13

cdr3_aa: CSARQTNIQYF
cdr3_nt: TGCAGTGCTAGACAGACAAACATTCAGTACTTC
d_call: NA
j_call: TRBJ2-4
clone_size: many
v_call: TRBV20-1
cdr3_length: 11

cdr3_aa: CASSVSGGFSGNTIYF
cdr3_nt: TGTGCCAGCAGCGTATCCGGGGGATTCTCTGGAAACACCATATATTTT
d_call: NA
j_call: TRBJ1-3
clone_size: NA
v_call: TRBV9
cdr3_length: 16

cdr3_aa: CASSLAQGMGEQYF
cdr3_nt: TGCGCCAGCAGCTTGGCCCAGGGAATGGGGGAGCAGTACTTC
d_call: NA
j_call: TRBJ2-7
clone_size: many
v_call: TRBV5-1
cdr3_length: 14

cdr3_aa: CASSYRTDTQYF
cdr3_nt: TGTGCCAGCAGTTACAGAACAGATACGCAGTATTTT
d_call: NA
j_call: TRBJ2-3
clone_size: many
v_call: TRBV6-2/TRBV6-3
cdr3_length: 12